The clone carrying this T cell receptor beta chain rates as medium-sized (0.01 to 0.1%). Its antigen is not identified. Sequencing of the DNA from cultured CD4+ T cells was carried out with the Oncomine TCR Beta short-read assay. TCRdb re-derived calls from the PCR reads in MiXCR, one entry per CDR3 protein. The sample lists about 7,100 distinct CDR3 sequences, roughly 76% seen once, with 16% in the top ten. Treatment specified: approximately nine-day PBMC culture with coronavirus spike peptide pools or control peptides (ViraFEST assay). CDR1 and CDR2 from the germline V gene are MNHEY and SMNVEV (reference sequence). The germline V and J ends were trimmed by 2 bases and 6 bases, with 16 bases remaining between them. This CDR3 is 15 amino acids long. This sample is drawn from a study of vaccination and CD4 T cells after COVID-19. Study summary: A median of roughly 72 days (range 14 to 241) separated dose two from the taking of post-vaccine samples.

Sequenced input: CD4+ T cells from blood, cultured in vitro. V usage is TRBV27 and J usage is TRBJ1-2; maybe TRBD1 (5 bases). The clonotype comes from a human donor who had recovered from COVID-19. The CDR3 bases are TGTGCCAGCAGTTTAATTGGGGGTAGGATCGATGGCTACACCTTC. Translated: CASSLIGGRIDGYTF.